This TCR beta chain was observed in a study of graft-versus-host responses after intestinal transplantation. About this clone itself: What it binds is not known.

Assay: immunoSEQ multiplex PCR; the TCRdb copy retains only in-frame clones and omits some. The sample records tens of thousands of clones, 85% to 95% being singletons. General study findings and limits: Some GvH clones appeared in ileal mucosa or blood before recipient bone marrow.

The germline CDR1 and CDR2 sequences are MNHEY and SMNVEV (reference sequence). Trimming removed 2 bases from V and 3 bases from J, with 26 bases in between. The CDR3 extends over 19 amino acids. The receptor comes from a human donor who received an intestinal transplant. V usage is TRBV27 and J usage is TRBJ2-7; the D is unclear. The sample consisted of unstimulated CD8+ T cells sorted from spleen or lymph node cells, taken before intestinal transplant. CDR3 bases: TGTGCCAGCAGTTTAACCTCCGGGTCCAATCGCCCTATCGACTACGAGCAGTACTTC. Translation gives CASSLTSGSNRPIDYEQYF.